This TCR beta chain emerged from a study of blood T cell repertoires in COVID-19. Study at large: Samples came from the United States, Italy and Spain, spanning acute and convalescent COVID-19. Sources were T cells, B-cell-depleted T cells, or PBMCs; the material itself was cDNA or gDNA.

As processed by the authors: Reference gene primer amplification gave nucleated cell count estimates. Using immunoSEQ multiplex PCR, the repertoire was profiled, and TCRdb retains in-frame clones only, with some absent. The V and J calls and clone size are taken from that table; D and trimming were inferred from the DNA. Among 250,000 or so clones listed, about nine tenths were seen once. The CDR3 has 15 residues. The V end lost 2 bases, the J end lost 1 base, and 10 bases lay between the germline ends. The germline gives CDR1 SGHRS, CDR2 YFSETQ. This clone was seen a handful of times. What was sequenced was peripheral blood. The sequence was collected from a man in his forties with active or convalescent COVID-19. The chain carries TRBV5-1 and TRBJ1-5; D is unclear. This CDR3 reads CASSFSGRSNQPQHF. For the CDR3, the DNA is TGCGCCAGCAGCTTTTCGGGTCGGAGCAATCAGCCCCAGCATTTT.